A single sample gave rise to the 26 T cell receptor beta chains below, sequenced in a study of blood T cell repertoires in COVID-19. Clones were read by immunoSEQ multiplex PCR, and TCRdb kept only the in-frame ones, dropping some. The data show 100,000 or so clones, with around 75% seen just once and 24% held by the top ten. Sequenced sample: peripheral blood. The receptors were gathered from a human donor in a cohort sampled during active COVID-19.

This chain links TRBV19 with TRBJ2-3; TRBD2 might be the D (5 bases). CDR1 is LNHDA and CDR2 is SQIVND in the germline V gene (reference sequence). The CDR3 has 20 residues. Trimming pared 6 bases from V and 4 bases from J, leaving 32 bases between. The CDR3 protein is CASSLKKEGPRAELSDTQYF. CDR3 in DNA: TGTGCCAGTAGCCTTAAGAAAGAGGGCCCCCGGGCGGAGTTGTCAGATACGCAGTATTTT. Looking up the rest from reference TRBV19 and TRBJ2-3 gives the full variable domain: DGGITQSPKYLFRKEGQNVTLSCEQNLNHDAMYWYRQDPGQGLRLIYYSQIVNDFQKGDIAEGYSVSREKKESFPLTVTSAQKNPTAFYLCASSLKKEGPRAELSDTQYFGPGTRLTVL.

V usage is TRBV5-8 and J usage is TRBJ2-1; TRBD2 agrees at 9 bases. In germline, CDR1 is SGHTS, CDR2 YDEGEE. The junction had 11 bases not matched to a gene; V was cut back by 4 bases and J by 3 bases. This CDR3 contains 17 residues. CDR3 nucleotide sequence: TGTGCCAGCAGCCCCGAGGCGGCTAGCGGGAACTACAATGAGCAGTTCTTC. Translation gives CASSPEAASGNYNEQFF.

The chain couples TRBV20-1 to TRBJ2-1; 11 nucleotides match TRBD2. The CDR3 covers 14 residues. Germline V gene sequence: CDR1 DFQATT, CDR2 SNEGSKA (reference sequence). Trimming cost V 3 bases and J 5 bases; bases outside gene matches: 3. CDR3 residues: CSASSGRADNEQFF. The CDR3, as DNA: TGCAGTGCTAGTAGCGGGAGGGCCGACAATGAGCAGTTCTTC.

The chain links TRBV3-1 (or the pseudogene TRBV3-2) to TRBJ1-1, with 9 nucleotides matching TRBD1. There are 13 residues in the CDR3. Germline trimming cut 3 bases from V and 7 bases from J; bases unmatched to any gene: 3. Germline loops: CDR1 LGHDT, CDR2 YNNKEL (reference sequence). In DNA, the CDR3 is TGTGCCAGCAGCCATCGGACAGGGGATGAAGCTTTCTTT. Translated, it gives CASSHRTGDEAFF.

The chain combines TRBV5-4 with TRBJ2-1; TRBD2 matches 8 bases. V lost 2 bases to trimming and J lost 2 bases; unmatched junction nucleotides: 9. Germline lookup yields CDR1 SGHNT and CDR2 YYREEE (reference sequence). The CDR3 loop spans 17 amino acids. This chain's CDR3 is CASSFQSGRPPYNEQFF. The CDR3 nucleotides read TGTGCCAGCAGCTTCCAAAGCGGGAGACCCCCCTACAATGAGCAGTTCTTC.

The chain links TRBV28 to TRBJ2-7; 8 nucleotides agree with TRBD2. The CDR3 spans 16 residues. The V segment lost 3 bases and the J segment 0 bases; nucleotides outside the gene matches: 7. CDR1 and CDR2 from the germline V gene are MDHEN and SYDVKM. Here the CDR3 DNA reads TGTGCCAGCAGTTTGCCAGGACTAGCAAGCTCCTACGAGCAGTACTTC. It specifies CASSLPGLASSYEQYF.

The V and J genes are TRBV5-4 and TRBJ2-5; the D gene is possibly TRBD2 (5 bases). The CDR3 spans 15 residues. The V gene's germline CDR1 is SGHNT and CDR2 YYREEE (reference sequence). Trimming removed 2 bases from V and 2 bases from J, with 13 bases in between. The CDR3 DNA reads as TGTGCCAGCAGCTTTGGAGGCGCCAGTCAAGAGACCCAGTACTTC. Amino acid sequence: CASSFGGASQETQYF.

This chain connects TRBV19 to TRBJ2-2; 9 bases match TRBD2. Germline V CDR1 and CDR2: LNHDA, SQIVND (reference sequence). With 11 bases clipped from V and 5 bases from J, the junction kept 6 bases outside the gene matches. The CDR3 runs 13 residues. The CDR3 coding sequence is TGTGCCTCGGGGCTAGCGGGAACCGGGGAGCTGTTTTTT. Residues: CASGLAGTGELFF.

The CDR3 spells CASSLALDSSTDTQYF. In DNA, the CDR3 is TGTGCCAGCAGCTTAGCTTTGGACAGCAGCACAGATACGCAGTATTTT. The V gene is TRBV7-2, the J gene TRBJ2-3, with D possibly TRBD1 on 6 matching bases. The CDR3 spans 16 residues. Germline-derived CDR1 and CDR2 are SGHTA and FQGNSA. V gave up 0 bases and J gave up 0 bases, with 10 bases separating them.

The chain has TRBV28 and TRBJ2-1; D remains ambiguous. V shed 5 bases and J shed 1 base, with 6 bases lying between them. CDR3 length: 13 residues. Per the germline V gene, CDR1 is MDHEN and CDR2 is SYDVKM. The CDR3 is CASSPPSYNEQFF. DNA of the CDR3: TGTGCCAGCAGTCCCCCATCCTACAATGAGCAGTTCTTC.

The genes are TRBV11-2 and TRBJ2-7, with 12 bases that match TRBD2. The length of the CDR3 is 15 residues. Germline V gene sequence: CDR1 SGHAT, CDR2 FQNNGV. Trimming took 1 base from V and 4 from J; bases not matched to a gene: 2. The CDR3 sequence is CASSLGLAGGYEQYF. CDR3 in DNA: TGTGCCAGCAGCTTAGGGCTAGCGGGAGGGTACGAGCAGTACTTC. Full variable domain (missing parts from reference TRBV11-2 and TRBJ2-7): EAGVAQSPRYKIIEKRQSVAFWCNPISGHATLYWYQQILGQGPKLLIQFQNNGVVDDSQLPKDRFSAERLKGVDSTLKIQPAKLEDSAVYLCASSLGLAGGYEQYFGPGTRLTVT.

This clone was picked up a small number of times. CDR3 in DNA: TGTGCCAGCAGCTACGGGACTAGCGTCACAGATACGCAGTATTTT. This translates into CASSYGTSVTDTQYF. This chain uses TRBV7-9 with TRBJ2-3; the match to TRBD2 covers 10 bases. Germline V gene data show CDR1 as SEHNR and CDR2 as FQNEAQ (reference sequence). The CDR3 sequence is 15 residues long. With 4 bases clipped from V and 2 bases from J, the junction kept 3 bases outside the gene matches.

This clone was detected only a few times. Other DNA sequences from this sample encode an identical CDR3 as well. The rearrangement links TRBV2 to TRBJ1-5, with a tentative D call TRBD1 (6 bases). The germline CDR1 and CDR2 sequences are SNHLY and FYNNEI. The CDR3 has 15 residues. Trimming took 3 bases from V and 1 from J, leaving 10 bases between them. DNA for the CDR3: TGTGCCAGCAGTGACCCCAGGGGCAGCAATCAGCCCCAGCATTTT. This translates into CASSDPRGSNQPQHF.

This chain joins TRBV6-1 and TRBJ2-3; TRBD2 agrees at 13 bases. Per germline, CDR1 MNHNS and CDR2 SASEGT. After removal of 4 bases from V and 1 base from J, the junction contained 5 bases not matched to a gene. The CDR3 consists of 17 residues. The CDR3 DNA sequence: TGTGCCAGCAGTGCCCGGACTAGCGGGAGCCGCACAGATACGCAGTATTTT. Its protein product is CASSARTSGSRTDTQYF.

The genes are TRBV5-1 and TRBJ1-1; 11 bases match TRBD1. This CDR3 contains 16 residues. Per germline, CDR1 SGHRS and CDR2 YFSETQ. The ends lost 1 base at V and 1 base at J; junction bases unmatched: 3. The CDR3 here is CASSLWTGGQNTEAFF. Written as DNA, the CDR3 is TGCGCCAGCAGCTTGTGGACAGGGGGCCAGAACACTGAAGCTTTCTTT.

This clone was seen just once. The V call is TRBV28, the J call TRBJ2-5; D is unresolved. CDR3 length: 13 amino acids. Trimming left V 4 bases short and J 2 bases short, with 8 bases between. Germline V lookup: CDR1 MDHEN, CDR2 SYDVKM. CDR3 protein: CASSSAQQETQYF. The CDR3 DNA sequence: TGTGCCAGCAGTTCCGCACAACAAGAGACCCAGTACTTC.

Only one count was recorded for this clone. The chain is built from TRBV7-2 and TRBJ1-1, with 7 positions matching TRBD1. The CDR3 covers 14 residues. V gave up 2 bases and J gave up 4 bases; unmatched junction bases: 4. CDR1 is SGHTA, CDR2 FQGNSA, per germline. DNA of the CDR3: TGTGCCAGCAGCTTAATGACAGGGAGCACTGAAGCTTTCTTT. Amino acids: CASSLMTGSTEAFF.

This chain links TRBV7-9 with TRBJ2-5; D unresolved. V was pared by 0 bases and J by 5 bases, with 7 bases between. This CDR3 is 13 amino acids long. Germline CDR1 is SEHNR and CDR2 is FQNEAQ (reference sequence). The CDR3 loop is CASSLAKRETQYF. The CDR3 DNA reads as TGTGCCAGCAGCTTAGCGAAGAGGGAGACCCAGTACTTC. Drawing the rest from reference TRBV7-9 and TRBJ2-5, the complete variable domain is DTGVSQNPRHKITKRGQNVTFRCDPISEHNRLYWYRQTLGQGPEFLTYFQNEAQLEKSRLLSDRFSAERPKGSFSTLEIQRTEQGDSAMYLCASSLAKRETQYFGPGTRLLVL.

This clone has only one observation. The rearrangement uses TRBV5-1 and TRBJ2-7, with a weak D call TRBD1 (6 bases). Trimming pared 4 bases from V and 4 bases from J, leaving 21 bases between. This CDR3 is built from 16 residues. Germline V gene sequence: CDR1 SGHRS, CDR2 YFSETQ. The CDR3 coding sequence is TGCGCCAGCAGCCAAGTAACCGGGACATCTATTTACGAGCAGTACTTC. Its protein is CASSQVTGTSIYEQYF.

The rearrangement joins TRBV4-3 to TRBJ2-2, with TRBD1 identical over 7 bases. CDR1 LGHNA and CDR2 YSLEER come from the germline V gene. The CDR3 contains 17 residues. The J segment lost 3 bases and the V segment lost 0 bases, leaving 7 bases of the junction unmatched. The CDR3 coding sequence is TGCGCCAGCAGCCAAGATGAGGGGGCCGGAGACACCGGGGAGCTGTTTTTT. Its translation is CASSQDEGAGDTGELFF.

This rearrangement joins TRBV19 to TRBJ2-6; 10 bases match TRBD1. CDR1 and CDR2 (germline): LNHDA, SQIVND (reference sequence). The CDR3 runs 16 residues. V was clipped by 7 bases and J by 3 bases; unmatched bases: 6. DNA of the CDR3: TGTGCCAGTAAGGGACAGGGGTTGGTTGGGGCCAACGTCCTGACTTTC. As protein: CASKGQGLVGANVLTF.

The rearrangement joins TRBV20-1 to TRBJ2-1; 10 nucleotides agree with TRBD2. Germline CDR1 DFQATT, CDR2 SNEGSKA (reference sequence). The junction had 9 bases not matched to a gene; V was cut back by 3 bases and J by 10 bases. The CDR3 runs 14 residues. Here the CDR3 DNA reads TGCAGTGCTAGTGTGTCTAGCGGGAGCGGGGAGCAGTTCTTC. Amino acid sequence: CSASVSSGSGEQFF.

The V call is TRBV20-1, the J call TRBJ2-1, with D possibly being TRBD2 (5 bases). The germline CDR1 and CDR2 sequences are DFQATT and SNEGSKA (reference sequence). Trimming removed 3 bases from V and 6 bases from J, with 15 bases in between. CDR3 length: 14 amino acids. CDR3 residues: CSASSVPAGNEQFF. DNA for the CDR3: TGCAGTGCTAGTTCAGTCCCGGCGGGCAATGAGCAGTTCTTC.

V usage is TRBV7-2 and J usage is TRBJ1-1; D possibly corresponds to TRBD1 (6 bases). CDR3 size: 14 residues. The ends were cut back, 1 base at V and 5 bases at J, with 11 bases in the middle. The germline gives CDR1 SGHTA, CDR2 FQGNSA. The CDR3 DNA sequence: TGTGCCAGCAGCTTAGACAGGGCTGGAACTGAAGCTTTCTTT. It yields the protein CASSLDRAGTEAFF.

The chain carries TRBV5-1 and TRBJ2-1, with 9 nucleotides matching TRBD2. V was pared by 0 bases and J by 4 bases, with 8 bases of the junction left unmatched. CDR1 is SGHRS, CDR2 YFSETQ, per germline. This CDR3 is built from 17 residues. In DNA form, the CDR3 reads TGCGCCAGCAGCTTGGCCACCCTAGCGGGATCTTACAATGAGCAGTTCTTC. Protein product: CASSLATLAGSYNEQFF.

This clone was observed a handful of times. CDR3 nucleotide sequence: TGTGCCAGCAGCTTTGCGGCCACAGATACGCAGTATTTT. Its protein product is CASSFAATDTQYF. The chain links TRBV7-2 to TRBJ2-3; D uncertain. The CDR3 is 13 residues long. The V gene's germline CDR1 is SGHTA and CDR2 FQGNSA. With 3 bases removed from V and 2 bases from J, the gap between germline ends came to 6 bases.